This T cell receptor beta chain was observed in a study of shared clonotypes between healthy human individuals. The germline V gene encodes CDR1 MDHEN and CDR2 SYDVKM. The CDR3 is 12 residues long. Trimming took 4 bases from V and 10 from J, leaving 11 bases between them. Repertoires were generated with immunoSEQ multiplex PCR, while TCRdb's copy carries only in-frame clones and drops some. The sample records roughly 640,000 clones, 97% being singletons. The J gene is TRBJ2-1, the V gene TRBV28, with no clear D. This receptor was identified in a woman in her twenties or thirties in good health. The sequencing input was naive CD4+ T cells sorted from blood. Sample subset: CD45RA+ positively selected. The CDR3 DNA is TGTGCCAGCAGTTCCCTCGTCAGCGAGCAGTTCTTC. The encoded protein is CASSSLVSEQFF. The whole variable domain, filled in from reference TRBV28 and TRBJ2-1, reads DVKVTQSSRYLVKRTGEKVFLECVQDMDHENMFWYRQDPGLGLRLIYFSYDVKMKEKGDIPEGYSVSREKKERFSLILESASTNQTSMYLCASSSLVSEQFFGPGTRLTVL.